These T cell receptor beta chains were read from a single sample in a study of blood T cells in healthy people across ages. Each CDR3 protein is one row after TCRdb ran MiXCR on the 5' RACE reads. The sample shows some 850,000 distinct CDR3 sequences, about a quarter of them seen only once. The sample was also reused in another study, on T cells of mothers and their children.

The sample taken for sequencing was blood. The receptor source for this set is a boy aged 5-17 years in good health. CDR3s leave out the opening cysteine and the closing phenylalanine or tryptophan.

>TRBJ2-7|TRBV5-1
ASSLAELAGEQY
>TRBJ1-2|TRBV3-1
ASSQGTGNGYT
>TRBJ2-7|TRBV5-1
ASSLGSGTISYEQY
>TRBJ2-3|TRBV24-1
ATSGSFTDTQY
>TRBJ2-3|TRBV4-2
ASSQGLVTGKDTQY
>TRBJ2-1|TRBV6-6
ASSQTSGANNEQF
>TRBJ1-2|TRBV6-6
ASSRFLGGNYGYT
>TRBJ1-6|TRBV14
ASGQRANSPLH
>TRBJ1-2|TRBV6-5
ASSSPGLSYGYT
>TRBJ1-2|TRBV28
ASSSLRGRNYGYT
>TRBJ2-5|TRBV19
ASSIASRETQY
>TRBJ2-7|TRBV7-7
ASSLAAGDIYEQY
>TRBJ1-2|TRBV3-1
ASSQALGVYGYT
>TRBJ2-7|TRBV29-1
SVEVTHGHYEQY
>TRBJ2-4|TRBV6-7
ASRGVAKNIQY
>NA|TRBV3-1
ASSDPGVRYGKTQY
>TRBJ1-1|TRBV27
ASSWGLRGKGTEAF
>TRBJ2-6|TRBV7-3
ASTGHGANVLT
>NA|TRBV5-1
ASSFSVGTALNEQF
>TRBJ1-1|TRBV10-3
AIKSGTGAQEAF
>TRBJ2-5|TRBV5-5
ASSVLSIGSETQY
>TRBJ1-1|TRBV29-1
SVISVRNTEAF
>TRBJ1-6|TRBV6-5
ASSYWGQGNNSPLH
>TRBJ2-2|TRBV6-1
ASKGTNTGELF
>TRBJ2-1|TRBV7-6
ASSPQQGAGNEQF
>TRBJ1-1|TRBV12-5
ASGFGRGGPGTEAF
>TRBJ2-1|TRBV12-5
ASGLVPQAGGPPNEQF
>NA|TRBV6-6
ASSYSVGGTYEQY
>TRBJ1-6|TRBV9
ASSVGLSDNSPLH
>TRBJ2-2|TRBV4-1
ASRGIGRRNTGELF
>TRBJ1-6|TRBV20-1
SARDLGFTDNSPLH
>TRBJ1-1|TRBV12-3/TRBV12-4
ASSLRENTEAF
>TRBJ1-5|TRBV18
ASSPGRENQPQH
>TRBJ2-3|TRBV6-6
ASKAGTSYYDTQY
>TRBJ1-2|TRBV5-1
ASSAGQNYGYT
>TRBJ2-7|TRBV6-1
ASRRSTSGGAYEQY
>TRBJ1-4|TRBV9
ASSEGGTANEKLF
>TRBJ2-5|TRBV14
ASSHFYRQETQY
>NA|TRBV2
ASSDDRSYEQY
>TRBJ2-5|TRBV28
ASSIGREETQY
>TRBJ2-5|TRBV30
AWSVWERGGPQETQY
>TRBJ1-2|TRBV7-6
ASSLEPRIPYGYT
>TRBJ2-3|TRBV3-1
ASSPSKGLAFTDTQY
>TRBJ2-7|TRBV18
ASSPGTRNSYEQY
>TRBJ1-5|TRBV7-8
ASSGGGTAVGQPQH
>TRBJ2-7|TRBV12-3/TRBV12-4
ASSPWTGGPHEQY
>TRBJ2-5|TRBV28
ASSRGGAQETQY
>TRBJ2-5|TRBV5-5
ASSPLEGGETQY
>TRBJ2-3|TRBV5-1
ASSLIQGGDTQY
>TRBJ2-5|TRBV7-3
ASSIKYQETQY
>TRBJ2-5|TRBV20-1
SGAPYQETQY
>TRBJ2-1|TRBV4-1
ASSLQGHRGLYNEQF
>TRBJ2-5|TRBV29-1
SVAKGSRPQETQY
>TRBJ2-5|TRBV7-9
ASSFSAGGQETQY
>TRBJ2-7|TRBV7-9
ASSILAGDEQY
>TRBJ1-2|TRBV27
ASSFVVGSGYT